This T cell receptor beta chain appears in the sequencing data of a study of blood T cells in healthy people across ages. Study-level results: Naive CD4+ cells and diversity were both higher in long-lived donors than in aged donors.

Primers used in a second PCR of roughly 7 to 12 cycles were a sample-barcoded 5' primer and a J-beta primer mix. TCRdb reprocessed the 5' RACE reads via MiXCR and lists one record per CDR3 protein. The sample includes hundreds of thousands of distinct CDR3 sequences, 24% seen only once; the top ten take around 10%. Germline V CDR1 and CDR2: SEHNR, FQNEAQ (reference sequence). The CDR3 is made up of 16 amino acids. V was cut by 2 bases and J by 9 bases, with 20 bases left in between. Concerning this clonotype itself: Its antigen is not known.

This same sample was also part of a study on T cells of mothers and their children.

This TCR was recovered from a boy under 18 in good health. This chain uses TRBV7-9 with TRBJ2-1; D is perhaps TRBD1 (6 bases). Sequencing was done on a sample of blood. CDR3 nucleotide sequence: TGTGCCAGCAGCTTAATGAGCAGGGGCCCTCTCTTTGAGCAGTTCTTC. Translated: CASSLMSRGPLFEQFF.